Presented here are 13 T cell receptor beta chains from one specimen sequenced in a study of T cells after yellow fever vaccination. TCRdb re-analysed the 5' RACE reads in MiXCR, keeping a single row per CDR3 protein. Here the sample spans 75,000 to 100,000 distinct CDR3 sequences, roughly 8.2% being singletons. The input for sequencing was CD8+ T cells not binding an NS4B(214-222) dextramer, sorted from PBMCs, taken roughly 15 days after the first yellow fever vaccination. These TCRs come from a man between 18 and 29 years old who received the YFV17D yellow fever vaccine.

The chain carries TRBV19 and TRBJ2-7; 7 nucleotides align to TRBD1. Germline V gene lookup returns CDR1 LNHDA and CDR2 SQIVND (reference sequence). V trimming: 9 bases; J trimming: 7 bases; junction bases outside the gene matches: 12. The CDR3 length is 13 residues. The CDR3 sequence: CASAPTGVYEQYF. The CDR3 bases are TGTGCCAGCGCTCCTACAGGGGTGTATGAGCAGTACTTC.

This chain uses TRBV6-2 or TRBV6-3 with TRBJ2-7; 11 bases match TRBD2. Germline lookup yields CDR1 MNHEY and CDR2 SVGEGT. There are 16 residues in the CDR3. Trimming cost V 0 bases and J 3 bases; bases outside gene matches: 4. The DNA of the CDR3 is TGTGCCAGCAGTTACTCGAAACTAGCGGGGGACTACGAGCAGTACGTC. Amino acid sequence: CASSYSKLAGDYEQYV.

This clonotype was detected only a few times. The chain has TRBV5-1 and TRBJ1-4; D gene unclear. This CDR3 has 17 residues. The V and J ends lost 0 bases and 3 bases respectively, with 15 bases between them. Germline V CDR1 and CDR2: SGHRS, YFSETQ. CDR3 sequence: CASSLGARSLPNEKLFF. DNA of the CDR3: TGCGCCAGCAGCTTGGGGGCCAGGAGTTTACCTAATGAAAAACTGTTTTTT. The full variable domain, completed using reference TRBV5-1 and TRBJ1-4, is KAGVTQTPRYLIKTRGQQVTLSCSPISGHRSVSWYQQTPGQGLQFLFEYFSETQRNKGNFPGRFSGRQFSNSRSEMNVSTLELGDSALYLCASSLGARSLPNEKLFFGSGTQLSVL.

This clonotype was found a few times. This chain joins TRBV29-1 and TRBJ2-3, with D unresolved. Between the trimmed V and J ends, which lost 3 bases and 2 bases, there was a span of 9 bases. The germline CDR1 and CDR2 sequences are SQVTM and ANQGSEA. The CDR3 spans 13 residues. Here the CDR3 reads CSVDLWDTDTQYF. For the CDR3, the DNA is TGCAGCGTTGATCTCTGGGACACAGATACGCAGTATTTT.

This clonotype was observed a handful of times. The chain uses TRBV24-1 and TRBJ2-4; TRBD1 might be the D (7 bases). The CDR3 covers 17 residues. Germline V gives CDR1 KGHDR, CDR2 SFDVKD. The ends were cut back, 0 bases at V and 5 bases at J, with 16 bases in the middle. CDR3 nucleotides: TGTGCCACCAGTGATTTGCAGGGGGGACCAAGCCAAAACATTCAGTACTTC. Its protein is CATSDLQGGPSQNIQYF.

This clonotype came up a few times. This chain links TRBV6-1 with TRBJ2-6; 7 positions agree with TRBD1. This CDR3 spans 20 amino acids. In germline, CDR1 is MNHNS, CDR2 SASEGT. The V and J ends lost 1 base and 0 bases, in that order; junction bases with no gene match: 12. In DNA, the CDR3 is TGTGCCAGCAGTGAAGGAGGCCCGGGACAGTATTTCTCTGGGGCCAACGTCCTGACTTTC. It translates to CASSEGGPGQYFSGANVLTF.

This rearrangement joins TRBV13 to TRBJ2-1; D remains unclear. The V gene's germline CDR1 is PRHDT and CDR2 FYEKMQ (reference sequence). The V and J ends lost 5 bases and 8 bases respectively, with 10 bases between them. The CDR3 covers 12 residues. Here the CDR3 DNA reads TGTGCCAGCAGCGAAAGAGTATATGAGCAGTTCTTC. Its translation: CASSERVYEQFF.

This clonotype showed up just a few times. The chain couples TRBV10-3 to TRBJ1-1; D remains unclear. The CDR3 length is 11 residues. Trimming pared 6 bases from V and 4 bases from J, leaving 6 bases between. CDR1 is ENHRY, CDR2 SYGVKD, per germline. The DNA for the CDR3 is TGTGCCATCAGGGTGGGCACTGAAGCTTTCTTT. As protein: CAIRVGTEAFF.

This clonotype turned up a few times. In nucleotides, the CDR3 is TGCGCCAGCAGCCCTGGACTAGATGATGAGCAGTTCTTC. Encoded protein: CASSPGLDDEQFF. V gene TRBV5-1 combines with J gene TRBJ2-1; 7 bases are a match to TRBD2. The CDR3 contains 13 residues. The germline V gene encodes CDR1 SGHRS and CDR2 YFSETQ. With 4 bases clipped from V and 8 bases from J, the junction kept 6 bases outside the gene matches.

This clonotype came up a few times. This chain joins TRBV5-4 and TRBJ2-3, with 9 nucleotides matching TRBD1. Losses at the gene ends were 0 bases for V and 3 bases for J; bases not matched to a gene: 2. The CDR3 has 15 residues. Germline V CDR1 and CDR2: SGHNT, YYREEE (reference sequence). CDR3 sequence reads: CASSLVTGGTDTQYF. CDR3 in DNA: TGTGCCAGCAGCTTGGTGACAGGGGGGACAGATACGCAGTATTTT.

At least ten counts were recorded for this clonotype. The CDR3 here is CASSPGGDSNQPQHF. CDR3 nucleotide sequence: TGTGCCAGCAGTCCGGGGGGAGATAGCAATCAGCCCCAGCATTTT. The chain couples TRBV7-8 to TRBJ1-5, with D perhaps matching TRBD1 (5 bases). This CDR3 is built from 15 residues. The V end lost 6 bases, the J end lost 0 bases, and 12 bases lay between the germline ends. Germline-derived CDR1 and CDR2 are SGHVS and FQNEAQ.

The sample holds a few counts of this clonotype. V usage is TRBV30 and J usage is TRBJ2-1, with D unclear. Germline assignment: CDR1 GTSNPN and CDR2 SVGIG (reference sequence). Trimming stripped 2 bases from V and 4 bases from J, with 6 bases between. This CDR3 region has 12 residues. The CDR3 DNA follows: TGTGCCTGGAGTATCCTTTACAATGAGCAGTTCTTC. It encodes CAWSILYNEQFF.

There are a few counts of this clonotype. The chain combines TRBV11-2 with TRBJ2-4, with D tentatively TRBD1 or TRBD2 (5 bases each). The germline V gene encodes CDR1 SGHAT and CDR2 FQNNGV. Trimming removed 4 bases from V and 3 bases from J, with 10 bases in between. The CDR3 is 14 amino acids. This chain's CDR3 is CASSSGPNKNIQYF. The CDR3 DNA follows: TGTGCCAGCAGCTCGGGACCTAACAAAAACATTCAGTACTTC.